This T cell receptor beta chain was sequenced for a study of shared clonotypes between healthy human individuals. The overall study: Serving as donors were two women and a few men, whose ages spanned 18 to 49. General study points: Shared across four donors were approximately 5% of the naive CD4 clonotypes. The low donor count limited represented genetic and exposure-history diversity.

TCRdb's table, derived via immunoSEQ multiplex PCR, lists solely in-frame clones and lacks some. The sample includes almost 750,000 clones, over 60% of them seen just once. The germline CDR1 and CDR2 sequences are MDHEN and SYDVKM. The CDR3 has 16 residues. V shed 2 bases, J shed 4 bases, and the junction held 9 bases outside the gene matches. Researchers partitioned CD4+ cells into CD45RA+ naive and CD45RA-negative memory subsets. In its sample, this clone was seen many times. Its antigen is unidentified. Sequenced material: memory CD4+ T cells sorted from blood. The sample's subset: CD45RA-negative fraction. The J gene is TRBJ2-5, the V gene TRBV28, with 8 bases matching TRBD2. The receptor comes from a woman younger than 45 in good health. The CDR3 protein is CASSLIGRALGETQYF. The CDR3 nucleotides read TGTGCCAGCAGTTTAATCGGGAGGGCCCTCGGAGAGACCCAGTACTTC.